One sample yielded the 20 T cell receptor beta chains listed below, sequenced in a study of OX40 agonist ivuxolimab in advanced cancers. Assay: immunoSEQ multiplex PCR; the TCRdb copy retains only in-frame clones and omits some. The table records some 62,000 clones, around four fifths of them present only once. Sequenced material: CD4+ or CD8+ T cells sorted from blood, taken in a trial of the OX40 agonist ivuxolimab. These receptors all come from an adult with an advanced solid tumor such as melanoma, head and neck, liver or kidney cancer.

This clone has just a few counts. V gene TRBV7-2 combines with J gene TRBJ2-2; the D call may be TRBD1 or TRBD2 (6 bases each). Germline CDR1 reads SGHTA; CDR2 reads FQGNSA. Trimming pared 5 bases from V and 5 bases from J, leaving 15 bases between. The CDR3 has 15 residues. The CDR3, as DNA: TGTGCCAGCAGCCTCGGAGGAGGGGGGACCGGGGAGCTGTTTTTT. As protein: CASSLGGGGTGELFF.

This rearrangement joins TRBV28 to TRBJ2-5; D uncertain. The J call may be wrong; the DNA end is better matched by TRBJ2-7. This CDR3 is 12 amino acids long. In germline, CDR1 is MDHEN, CDR2 SYDVKM. The CDR3 DNA reads TGTGCCAGCAGTTTAGGTGGCCACGAGCAGTACTTC. It yields the protein CASSLGGHEQYF.

This clone was detected a few times. The conserved phenylalanine or tryptophan normally closing the CDR3 is absent here, so this likely arose from a read error. Because the CDR3's place on the DNA is in doubt, the DNA is left out and the CDR3 is given as listed by TCRdb. The chain combines TRBV19 with TRBJ2-7; the table calls TRBD1, which could not be checked here. Germline V CDR1 and CDR2: LNHDA, SQIVND (reference sequence). With termini counted, the CDR3 has 9 amino acids. This CDR3 reads CASSIPTVL.

CDR3 sequence (DNA): TGTGCCAGCAGCTTAAATCGGGGGTTGAGTGAGCAGTTCTTC. Amino acid sequence: CASSLNRGLSEQFF. This rearrangement joins TRBV7-8 to TRBJ2-1, with D tentatively TRBD2 (6 bases). The CDR3 has 14 residues. Germline CDR1 is SGHVS and CDR2 is FQNEAQ. The V gene lost 2 bases and the J gene lost 9 bases, with 14 bases spanning the gap.

The V and J genes are TRBV21-1 and TRBJ2-4. TRBV21-1 corresponds to a pseudogene. The CDR3 extends over 16 amino acids. CDR3 bases: TGTGCCAGCAGCAAACTGATGGGATTAGCCAAAAACATTCAGTACTTC. Residues: CASSKLMGLAKNIQYF.

The chain links TRBV5-4 to TRBJ1-2; a possible D gene is TRBD1 (6 bases). The length of the CDR3 is 14 residues. Looked up from germline, CDR1 is SGHNT and CDR2 is YYREEE (reference sequence). V was cut by 0 bases and J by 8 bases, with 14 bases left in between. CDR3: CASSLAGATEGYTF. As DNA, the CDR3 is TGTGCCAGCAGCTTGGCAGGGGCCACGGAGGGCTACACCTTC.

The CDR3 DNA follows: TGTGCCAGTAGTATCCCAAACCTGGGGGCAGGACCCCAGCATTTT. As protein: CASSIPNLGAGPQHF. The rearrangement links TRBV19 to TRBJ1-5; D might be TRBD1 (6 bases). The CDR3 contains 15 residues. The V gene lost 3 bases and the J gene lost 10 bases, with 19 bases spanning the gap. Germline V gene lookup returns CDR1 LNHDA and CDR2 SQIVND (reference sequence).

The rearrangement links TRBV7-8 to TRBJ1-1; D possibly corresponds to TRBD1 (6 bases). CDR1 and CDR2 (germline): SGHVS, FQNEAQ. V was trimmed by 5 bases and J by 4 bases, leaving 11 bases between them. The CDR3 runs 13 residues. CDR3 loop: CASSKQGSTEAFF. CDR3 nucleotides: TGTGCCAGCAGCAAACAGGGTTCCACTGAAGCTTTCTTT.

The J gene is TRBJ1-1, the V gene TRBV10-1; weak D call: TRBD1 (5 bases). Deletions cut 7 bases from V and 6 bases from J, with 15 bases between. Germline CDR1 and CDR2: WNHNN and SYGVQD (reference sequence). This CDR3 has 13 amino acids. As DNA, the CDR3 is TGCGCCAGCAAAACCGGGACGTTGGCTGAAGCTTTCTTT. Its translation is CASKTGTLAEAFF.

The chain joins TRBV27 to TRBJ2-7; 14 positions match TRBD2. The CDR3 extends over 17 amino acids. From germline, CDR1 is MNHEY and CDR2 SMNVEV (reference sequence). The J segment lost 0 bases and the V segment lost 7 bases, leaving 8 bases of the junction unmatched. This CDR3 reads CASKTSGRGLSSYEQYF. As DNA, the CDR3 is TGTGCCAGCAAGACTAGCGGGAGGGGCCTGAGCTCCTACGAGCAGTACTTC.

This clone was counted a few times. This chain joins TRBV30 and TRBJ1-6; D not resolved. The germline CDR1 and CDR2 sequences are GTSNPN and SVGIG (reference sequence). Trimming took 4 bases from V and 0 from J, leaving 7 bases between them. The CDR3 contains 14 residues. CDR3 sequence: CAWTPSSYNSPLHF. CDR3 DNA: TGTGCCTGGACACCTAGCTCCTATAATTCACCCCTCCACTTT.

The chain uses TRBV7-8 and TRBJ1-1; 10 nucleotides line up with TRBD1. The ends lost 5 bases at V and 1 base at J; junction bases unmatched: 10. Germline assignment: CDR1 SGHVS and CDR2 FQNEAQ. The length of the CDR3 is 17 residues. The CDR3 protein is CASSHGTGDYPNTEAFF. The CDR3 nucleotides read TGTGCCAGCAGCCACGGGACAGGGGACTACCCGAACACTGAAGCTTTCTTT. The full variable domain, in which reference TRBV7-8 and TRBJ1-1 provide the parts outside the CDR3, is GAGVSQSPRYKVAKRGQDVALRCDPISGHVSLFWYQQALGQGPEFLTYFQNEAQLDKSGLPSDRFFAERPEGSVSTLKIQRTQQEDSAVYLCASSHGTGDYPNTEAFFGQGTRLTVV.

The genes are TRBV5-4 and TRBJ2-5; 9 bases align to TRBD1. The CDR3 length is 15 residues. Per germline, CDR1 SGHNT and CDR2 YYREEE (reference sequence). Losses at the gene ends were 4 bases for V and 4 bases for J; bases not matched to a gene: 8. CDR3 sequence: CASSLGDRVGETQYF. The CDR3 DNA sequence: TGTGCCAGCAGCCTCGGGGACAGGGTAGGAGAGACCCAGTACTTC. Full variable domain (remainder filled in from reference TRBV5-4 and TRBJ2-5): ETGVTQSPTHLIKTRGQQVTLRCSSQSGHNTVSWYQQALGQGPQFIFQYYREEENGRGNFPPRFSGLQFPNYSSELNVNALELDDSALYLCASSLGDRVGETQYFGPGTRLLVL.

V gene TRBV28 combines with J gene TRBJ1-1; D not certain. V was pared by 8 bases and J by 0 bases, with 13 bases between. The germline V gene has CDR1 MDHEN and CDR2 SYDVKM. The CDR3 is 14 amino acids. CDR3 loop: CASGLTPMNTEAFF. The CDR3 nucleotides are TGTGCCAGCGGGTTGACACCCATGAACACTGAAGCTTTCTTT.

The V and J genes are TRBV9 and TRBJ2-4; tentatively, D is TRBD1 or TRBD2 (5 bases each). Germline assignment: CDR1 SGDLS and CDR2 YYNGEE. V was clipped by 0 bases and J by 6 bases, with 10 bases between them. CDR3 length: 14 amino acids. CDR3 in DNA: TGTGCCAGCAGCGTAGGGGACGGTCTAAACATTCAGTACTTC. Translating it yields CASSVGDGLNIQYF.

This chain connects TRBV19 to TRBJ1-4; TRBD1 might be the D (5 bases). The V gene's germline CDR1 is LNHDA and CDR2 SQIVND (reference sequence). The CDR3 consists of 12 residues. Between the trimmed V and J ends, which lost 10 bases and 4 bases, there was a span of 10 bases. In nucleotides, the CDR3 is TGTGCCACCCAGGGCCTTAATGAAAAACTGTTTTTT. It encodes CATQGLNEKLFF. The entire variable domain, with the rest obtained from reference TRBV19 and TRBJ1-4, is as follows: DGGITQSPKYLFRKEGQNVTLSCEQNLNHDAMYWYRQDPGQGLRLIYYSQIVNDFQKGDIAEGYSVSREKKESFPLTVTSAQKNPTAFYLCATQGLNEKLFFGSGTQLSVL.

The chain couples TRBV5-4 to TRBJ2-7; D gene unclear. Trimming removed 3 bases at V and 2 bases at J, with 12 bases between. The CDR3 runs 14 residues. CDR1 is SGHNT, CDR2 YYREEE, per germline (reference sequence). In DNA form, the CDR3 reads TGTGCCAGCAGCTCTGTCCTCCAGCCCTACGAGCAGTACTTC. This translates into CASSSVLQPYEQYF.

The V and J genes are TRBV27 and TRBJ2-7; 8 bases are a match to TRBD1. CDR1 is MNHEY, CDR2 SMNVEV, per germline (reference sequence). The ends lost 5 bases at V and 3 bases at J; junction bases unmatched: 9. The CDR3 is 15 residues long. CDR3 DNA sequence: TGTGCCAGCAGTGTTGGGACAGGACCCAACTACGAGCAGTACTTC. Its translation is CASSVGTGPNYEQYF.

As DNA, the CDR3 is TGCGCCAGCAGCTTATCTACAGGGCTAGGGGAGACCCAGTACTTC. It translates to CASSLSTGLGETQYF. This chain joins TRBV5-1 and TRBJ2-5, with D maybe TRBD1 (6 bases). Germline CDR1 SGHRS, CDR2 YFSETQ. This CDR3 has 15 amino acids. V was trimmed by 2 bases and J by 5 bases, leaving 16 bases between them. The full variable domain, completed using reference TRBV5-1 and TRBJ2-5, is KAGVTQTPRYLIKTRGQQVTLSCSPISGHRSVSWYQQTPGQGLQFLFEYFSETQRNKGNFPGRFSGRQFSNSRSEMNVSTLELGDSALYLCASSLSTGLGETQYFGPGTRLLVL.

The DNA of the CDR3 is TGTGCCAGCAGCGTAGACACCGGGCGGACCGGGGAGCTGTTTTTT. It encodes CASSVDTGRTGELFF. This chain connects TRBV9 to TRBJ2-2, with D hard to call. V lost 0 bases, J lost 5 bases, and 11 bases lay in between. The CDR3 length is 15 residues. In germline, CDR1 is SGDLS, CDR2 YYNGEE.